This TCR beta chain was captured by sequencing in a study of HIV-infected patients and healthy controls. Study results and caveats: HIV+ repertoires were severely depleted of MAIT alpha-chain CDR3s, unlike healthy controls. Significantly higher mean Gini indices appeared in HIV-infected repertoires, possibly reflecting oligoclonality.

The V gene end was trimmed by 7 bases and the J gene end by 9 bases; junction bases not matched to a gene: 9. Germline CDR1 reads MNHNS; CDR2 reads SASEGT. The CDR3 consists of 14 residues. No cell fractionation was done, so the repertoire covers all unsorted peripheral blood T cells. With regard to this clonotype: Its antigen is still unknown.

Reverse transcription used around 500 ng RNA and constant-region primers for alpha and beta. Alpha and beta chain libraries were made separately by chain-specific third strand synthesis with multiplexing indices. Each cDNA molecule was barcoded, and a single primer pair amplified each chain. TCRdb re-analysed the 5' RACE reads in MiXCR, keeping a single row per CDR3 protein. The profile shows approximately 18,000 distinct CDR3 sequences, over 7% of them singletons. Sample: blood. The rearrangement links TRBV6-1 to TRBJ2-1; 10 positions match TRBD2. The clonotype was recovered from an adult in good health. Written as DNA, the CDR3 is TGTGCCAGCATCAGCGGGAGGGTAGGCTTTGAGCAGTTCTTC. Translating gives CASISGRVGFEQFF.